The rows below give T cell receptor beta chains drawn from one sample of a study of blood T cell repertoires in COVID-19. Clones were sequenced by immunoSEQ multiplex PCR, and TCRdb holds only the in-frame ones, with some missing. The table shows roughly 140,000 clones, with around 84% occurring only once. Material for sequencing was peripheral blood. These receptors were taken from a woman in her fifties or sixties with acute or convalescent COVID-19. Each CDR3 is given with its conserved first and last residue. Fields, in order: CDR3 DNA, CDR3 protein, V gene, D gene, J gene, clone size. The D gene is left open where the match is weak. Clone size is stated in some rows and not others, as once, few, many or a class when expanded.

DNA: TGTGCCAGCAGCCGGCTACAGGGTGGCTACACCTTC; CDR3: CASSRLQGGYTF; V: TRBV3-1/TRBV3-2; D: .; J: TRBJ1-2; size: .
DNA: TGTGCCAGCGGGGCTCTCTCTGGAAACACCATATATTTT; CDR3: CASGALSGNTIYF; V: TRBV3-1/TRBV3-2; D: .; J: TRBJ1-3; size: .
DNA: TGTGCCAGCGGCATTGTGGCGGGAGAGGCAGATACGCAGTATTTT; CDR3: CASGIVAGEADTQYF; V: TRBV28; D: TRBD2; J: TRBJ2-3; size: .
DNA: TGTGCCAGCAGCGCAGGACACATCTCTGGAAACACCATATATTTT; CDR3: CASSAGHISGNTIYF; V: TRBV9; D: .; J: TRBJ1-3; size: .
DNA: TGTGCCAGCTCACCTCGAACACAGGGAACCTACGAGCAGTACTTC; CDR3: CASSPRTQGTYEQYF; V: TRBV18; D: .; J: TRBJ2-7; size: .
DNA: TGTGCCAGCAGCGGTAGCGGGGTCTCGCCTGGGGCCAACGTCCTGACTTTC; CDR3: CASSGSGVSPGANVLTF; V: TRBV9; D: TRBD2; J: TRBJ2-6; size: .
DNA: TGTGCCAGCCGCAACAGGGGGCGGTCTGAAAAACTGTTTTTT; CDR3: CASRNRGRSEKLFF; V: TRBV2; D: TRBD1; J: TRBJ1-4; size: .
DNA: TGTGCCAGCCTTTTCGACTCCGGGGAGCTGTTTTTT; CDR3: CASLFDSGELFF; V: TRBV6-6; D: .; J: TRBJ2-2; size: .
DNA: TGCAGCGTTGAGGGGGAGGGAATCAGTGGGGCCAACGTCCTGACTTTC; CDR3: CSVEGEGISGANVLTF; V: TRBV29-1; D: TRBD2; J: TRBJ2-6; size: .
DNA: TGCAGCGTCGCCTGGGACAGGCAGGTTGAAGCTTTCTTT; CDR3: CSVAWDRQVEAFF; V: TRBV29-1; D: TRBD1; J: TRBJ1-1; size: .
DNA: TGTGCCAGCAGCCAGTCCTTGGTCACTGAAGCTTTCTTT; CDR3: CASSQSLVTEAFF; V: TRBV5-4; D: .; J: TRBJ1-1; size: .
DNA: TGTGCCAGCAGCTGGGGCGGGGGGCGGGGGGGCCAGAAGAATGAGCAGTTCTTC; CDR3: CASSWGGGRGGQKNEQFF; V: TRBV7-9; D: TRBD2; J: TRBJ2-1; size: .
DNA: TGTGCCAGCAGTGGCCGGGACAGGGGAGAGACCCAGTACTTC; CDR3: CASSGRDRGETQYF; V: TRBV27; D: TRBD1; J: TRBJ2-5; size: .
DNA: TGTGCCAGCAGCTTAATGTCTCTGTCCTCTGGAAACACCATATATTTT; CDR3: CASSLMSLSSGNTIYF; V: TRBV7-8; D: .; J: TRBJ1-3; size: .
DNA: TGTGCCAGCAGTTTGAGTGGCACTGAAGCTTTCTTT; CDR3: CASSLSGTEAFF; V: TRBV12-3/TRBV12-4; D: .; J: TRBJ1-1; size: .
DNA: TGTGCCAGCAGCCTGCAGGGTAGCACAGATACGCAGTATTTT; CDR3: CASSLQGSTDTQYF; V: TRBV7-3; D: .; J: TRBJ2-3; size: .
DNA: TGTGCCAGCAGTCAGACAGGGGGGACCTACGAGCAGTACTTC; CDR3: CASSQTGGTYEQYF; V: TRBV6-6; D: TRBD1; J: TRBJ2-7; size: .
DNA: TGTGCCAGCAGCGAGGGACTAGCGCCCTACAATGAGCAGTTCTTC; CDR3: CASSEGLAPYNEQFF; V: TRBV6-5; D: TRBD2; J: TRBJ2-1; size: .
DNA: TGTGCCAGCAGGGTGCTGGGGGCAGCGAATCAGCCCCAGCATTTT; CDR3: CASRVLGAANQPQHF; V: TRBV27; D: .; J: TRBJ1-5; size: .
DNA: TGTGCCAGCAGTTTATTTGACAGGGGAGAGACCCAGTACTTC; CDR3: CASSLFDRGETQYF; V: TRBV27; D: TRBD1; J: TRBJ2-5; size: .
DNA: TGTGCCAGCAGTTCCCAGGCACACCTCGGCGGGGAGCTGTTTTTT; CDR3: CASSSQAHLGGELFF; V: TRBV6-6; D: .; J: TRBJ2-2; size: .
DNA: TGCGCCAGCAGCAGTGGCAGGGGGACGAACACTGAAGCTTTCTTT; CDR3: CASSSGRGTNTEAFF; V: TRBV5-1; D: TRBD1; J: TRBJ1-1; size: few
DNA: TGTGCCAGCAGCCAAAGCCGGGAAGCTTTCTTT; CDR3: CASSQSREAFF; V: TRBV3-1/TRBV3-2; D: .; J: TRBJ1-1; size: .
DNA: TGTGCCAGCAGTTCTCCGGGACAGGGAAACACCATATATTTT; CDR3: CASSSPGQGNTIYF; V: TRBV6-2/TRBV6-3; D: TRBD1; J: TRBJ1-3; size: once
DNA: TGTGCCTGGAGTGCGGGGGGGCCGCGGGCTTTCTTT; CDR3: CAWSAGGPRAFF; V: TRBV30; D: .; J: TRBJ1-1; size: .
DNA: TGTGCCAGCAGTGAAATAAGCCCCCGGTCTGGAAACACCATATATTTT; CDR3: CASSEISPRSGNTIYF; V: TRBV6-1; D: .; J: TRBJ1-3; size: few
DNA: TGTGCCATCAGTGCGGGGGGCGGCAATCAGCCCCAGCATTTT; CDR3: CAISAGGGNQPQHF; V: TRBV10-3; D: .; J: TRBJ1-5; size: once
DNA: TGTGCCAGCAGGCTCGGCGGGGGTGATGAGCAGTTCTTC; CDR3: CASRLGGGDEQFF; V: TRBV7-2; D: TRBD2; J: TRBJ2-1; size: few
DNA: TGTGCCAGCAGCGCGGGGGTCAGGTCCGAGCAGTACTTC; CDR3: CASSAGVRSEQYF; V: TRBV7-2; D: TRBD2; J: TRBJ2-7; size: .
DNA: TGCGCCAGCAGCCAAGCGGGACTAGCGGGGGTCTTTAATGAGCAGTTCTTC; CDR3: CASSQAGLAGVFNEQFF; V: TRBV4-1; D: TRBD2; J: TRBJ2-1; size: few
DNA: TGTGCCAGCATCTCTCGGACAGGGGGCTTCGGCTACACCTTC; CDR3: CASISRTGGFGYTF; V: TRBV6-5; D: TRBD1; J: TRBJ1-2; size: .
DNA: TGTGCCAGCAGCGGGGTGGGGGCCGGAGCCTCGAACACTGAAGCTTTCTTT; CDR3: CASSGVGAGASNTEAFF; V: TRBV5-5; D: .; J: TRBJ1-1; size: few
DNA: TGTGCCAGCAGTTTTGAGGGAAACACCATATATTTT; CDR3: CASSFEGNTIYF; V: TRBV12-3/TRBV12-4; D: .; J: TRBJ1-3; size: .
DNA: TGTGCCAGCAGCTCAACCGGCGGTGCAGATACGCAGTATTTT; CDR3: CASSSTGGADTQYF; V: TRBV7-6; D: .; J: TRBJ2-3; size: .
DNA: TGTGCCAGCAGCTACTCAGGGGGACACGTCGGGGAGCAGTACTTC; CDR3: CASSYSGGHVGEQYF; V: TRBV9; D: TRBD1; J: TRBJ2-7; size: .
DNA: TGCGCCAGCAGCCAAGGAGGCGGGGGAAACTACGAGCAGTACTTC; CDR3: CASSQGGGGNYEQYF; V: TRBV4-3; D: TRBD2; J: TRBJ2-7; size: .
DNA: TGTGCCAGCAGGCCAGGGGTCCGTGGCTACACCTTC; CDR3: CASRPGVRGYTF; V: TRBV2; D: .; J: TRBJ1-2; size: .
DNA: TGTGCCAGCAGCCTTCTCACAGAAATGGCAGACACCATATATTTT; CDR3: CASSLLTEMADTIYF; V: TRBV7-8; D: .; J: TRBJ1-3; size: .
DNA: TGTGCCAGCAGCTTCGGGGGTAGCAACTACGAGCAGTACTTC; CDR3: CASSFGGSNYEQYF; V: TRBV7-2; D: .; J: TRBJ2-7; size: .